Below are 29 T cell receptor beta chains sequenced from a single sample in a study of somatic mutations in cytotoxic T cells in rheumatoid arthritis (dated by TCRdb to the late 2010s). The receptor library was made with the immunoSEQ multiplex PCR assay. The immuneACCESS repertoire file appears here via TCRdb, limited to in-frame rearrangements. These files lack a portion of the clones; in checked studies, under half of the deficit traces to unresolved V genes, and the cause of the others is not known. In this sample the table shows almost 15,000 clones, 65% to 80% of which occur a single time. The biggest ten clones account for about 10% of the sample. Sequences were obtained from CD8+ T cells sorted from blood. These TCRs come from an adult with rheumatoid arthritis.

The V gene is TRBV29-1, the J gene TRBJ2-7, with 8 bases lining up with TRBD1. Trimming at V came to 4 bases and at J to 4 bases, leaving 3 bases not matched to a gene. This CDR3 contains 12 residues. The germline V gene encodes CDR1 SQVTM and CDR2 ANQGSEA. CDR3 sequence (DNA): TGCAGCGTTGGGACAGGGCGGTACGAGCAGTACTTC. It specifies CSVGTGRYEQYF.

The V call is TRBV28, the J call TRBJ2-7; no reliable D call. Trimming pared 2 bases from V and 3 bases from J, leaving 11 bases between. Germline assignment: CDR1 MDHEN and CDR2 SYDVKM. This CDR3 has 14 residues. The CDR3 DNA sequence: TGTGCCAGCAGTTTAATTAGGGCTAGCTACGAGCAGTACTTC. Encoded protein: CASSLIRASYEQYF. The entire variable domain, with the rest obtained from reference TRBV28 and TRBJ2-7, is as follows: DVKVTQSSRYLVKRTGEKVFLECVQDMDHENMFWYRQDPGLGLRLIYFSYDVKMKEKGDIPEGYSVSREKKERFSLILESASTNQTSMYLCASSLIRASYEQYFGPGTRLTVT.

This chain links TRBV21-1 with TRBJ1-1; TRBD1, the table's D call, was not compared with the DNA. TRBV21-1 has pseudogene status. This CDR3 region has 14 residues. As DNA, the CDR3 is TGTGCCAGCAGCATGGGGGCGCGGGACACTGAAGCTTTCTTT. Residues: CASSMGARDTEAFF.

The rearrangement joins TRBV2 to TRBJ2-1; D unclear. This CDR3 has 15 residues. CDR1 is SNHLY, CDR2 FYNNEI, per germline. Between the trimmed V and J ends, which lost 6 bases and 0 bases, there was a span of 12 bases. Here the CDR3 DNA reads TGTGCCAGCAGCCCCTTTGGCGACTCCTACAATGAGCAGTTCTTC. It encodes CASSPFGDSYNEQFF.

V is TRBV4-1 and J is TRBJ1-4, with D perhaps matching TRBD1 (5 bases). Germline CDR1 and CDR2: MGHRA and YSYEKL. The CDR3 totals 14 residues. Trimming stripped 4 bases from V and 6 bases from J, with 12 bases between. For the CDR3, the DNA is TGCGCCAGCAGCCCCTCGGGAGGGGATGAAAAACTGTTTTTT. It encodes CASSPSGGDEKLFF.

The chain joins TRBV29-1 to TRBJ2-5; 8 nucleotides match TRBD1. The length of the CDR3 is 14 residues. After removal of 1 base from V and 5 bases from J, the junction contained 6 bases not matched to a gene. In germline, CDR1 is SQVTM, CDR2 ANQGSEA. The CDR3 reads CSVEGRGRGETQYF. In nucleotides, the CDR3 is TGCAGCGTTGAAGGCAGGGGGCGAGGGGAGACCCAGTACTTC.

The chain joins TRBV9 to TRBJ2-2; D is unresolved. The CDR3 has 16 residues. Germline-derived CDR1 and CDR2 are SGDLS and YYNGEE. Trimming took 3 bases from V and 6 from J, leaving 18 bases between them. The CDR3 protein is CASSAGILPVAGELFF. The CDR3 bases are TGTGCCAGCAGCGCCGGAATTCTCCCGGTGGCCGGGGAGCTGTTTTTT.

The V call is TRBV5-6, the J call TRBJ2-2, with TRBD2 matching over 13 bases. Trimming removed 0 bases from V and 4 bases from J; junction bases left unmatched: 9. Looked up from germline, CDR1 is SGHDT and CDR2 is YYEEEE. This CDR3 is built from 19 residues. CDR3 DNA sequence: TGTGCCAGCAGCTTGGATAGACTAGCGGGGGGTGCGGGCACCGGGGAGCTGTTTTTT. Translating gives CASSLDRLAGGAGTGELFF.

The chain couples TRBV5-4 to TRBJ2-1, with TRBD2 matching over 15 bases. The germline V gene encodes CDR1 SGHNT and CDR2 YYREEE (reference sequence). The V segment lost 4 bases and the J segment 10 bases; nucleotides outside the gene matches: 3. This CDR3 is built from 14 residues. CDR3 coding DNA: TGTGCCAGCAGCCGGACTAGCGGGGGGGCCGAGCAGTTCTTC. Translation: CASSRTSGGAEQFF.

The chain is built from TRBV7-8 and TRBJ2-1; 12 bases match TRBD1. The CDR3 is made up of 15 amino acids. V gave up 1 base and J gave up 8 bases; unmatched junction bases: 3. Germline V gene sequence: CDR1 SGHVS, CDR2 FQNEAQ. The DNA of the CDR3 is TGTGCCAGCAGCTTAGAAGGGACAGGGGGCGATGAGCAGTTCTTC. Translating it yields CASSLEGTGGDEQFF.

This chain links TRBV27 with TRBJ2-1; D is ambiguous. The CDR3 spans 14 residues. V lost 1 base, J lost 5 bases, and 9 bases lay in between. CDR1 is MNHEY and CDR2 is SMNVEV in the germline V gene (reference sequence). The CDR3 DNA is TGTGCCAGCAGTTTATGGCAGGCCCACAATGAGCAGTTCTTC. This encodes CASSLWQAHNEQFF.

V and J are TRBV2 and TRBJ1-1; D gene ambiguous. V lost 8 bases, J lost 3 bases, and 13 bases lay in between. The CDR3 runs 13 residues. Germline CDR1 reads SNHLY; CDR2 reads FYNNEI. CDR3 sequence (DNA): TGTGCCAGCCGGGTCCCAGAGGACACTGAAGCTTTCTTT. Protein product: CASRVPEDTEAFF.

The chain recombines TRBV5-4 with TRBJ2-3; TRBD1 or TRBD2 may be the D gene (6 bases each). Germline V lookup: CDR1 SGHNT, CDR2 YYREEE (reference sequence). The V gene lost 4 bases and the J gene lost 2 bases, with 20 bases spanning the gap. This CDR3 has 17 residues. In DNA form, the CDR3 reads TGTGCCAGCAGCGCCCCAGGGGACTCAAACGACACAGATACGCAGTATTTT. Protein sequence: CASSAPGDSNDTDTQYF.

The gene calls are TRBV6-6 and TRBJ1-1, with D uncertain. This CDR3 contains 12 residues. Germline assignment: CDR1 MNHNY and CDR2 SVGAGI (reference sequence). Trimming took 6 bases from V and 0 from J, leaving 5 bases between them. The DNA for the CDR3 is TGTGCCAGCAGGCCCGTGAACACTGAAGCTTTCTTT. It specifies CASRPVNTEAFF.

The genes are TRBV15 and TRBJ1-3; D remains unclear. Germline CDR1 reads LNHNV; CDR2 reads YYDKDF (reference sequence). V lost 5 bases and J lost 0, with 8 bases in between. This CDR3 comprises 14 residues. As DNA, the CDR3 is TGTGCCACCAGCCCAAGGGTCTCTGGAAACACCATATATTTT. Translating it yields CATSPRVSGNTIYF.

This rearrangement joins TRBV4-1 to TRBJ2-2; TRBD2 is a possible D gene (6 bases). This CDR3 is 16 amino acids long. V lost 0 bases and J lost 2, with 10 bases in between. Per the germline V gene, CDR1 is MGHRA and CDR2 is YSYEKL. DNA for the CDR3: TGCGCCAGCAGCCAAGACGGGACTCCTAACACCGGGGAGCTGTTTTTT. Protein: CASSQDGTPNTGELFF.

This chain joins TRBV25-1 and TRBJ1-2; D remains unclear. The CDR3 contains 12 residues. The germline gives CDR1 MGHDK, CDR2 SYGVNS. V lost 8 bases, J lost 8 bases, and 15 bases lay in between. The CDR3 coding sequence is TGTGCCAGCCAAGGACCGCAGGAGGGCTACACCTTC. Translating it yields CASQGPQEGYTF.

This sequence joins TRBV5-1 and TRBJ2-7, with 13 nucleotides matching TRBD2. The V and J ends lost 4 bases and 8 bases, in that order; junction bases with no gene match: 15. The CDR3 has 17 amino acids. CDR1 is SGHRS and CDR2 is YFSETQ in the germline V gene. The CDR3 loop is CASSPLGLAGPTSQQYF. The DNA for the CDR3 is TGCGCCAGCAGCCCCTTGGGACTAGCGGGGCCCACCTCCCAGCAGTACTTC. Looking up the rest from reference TRBV5-1 and TRBJ2-7 gives the full variable domain: KAGVTQTPRYLIKTRGQQVTLSCSPISGHRSVSWYQQTPGQGLQFLFEYFSETQRNKGNFPGRFSGRQFSNSRSEMNVSTLELGDSALYLCASSPLGLAGPTSQQYFGPGTRLTVT.

This CDR3 reads CASSARDRADGELFF. The CDR3 nucleotides read TGTGCCAGCAGCGCCCGGGACAGGGCGGACGGGGAGCTGTTTTTT. The J gene is TRBJ2-2, the V gene TRBV9; TRBD1 agrees at 9 bases. V was pared by 3 bases and J by 7 bases, with 7 bases of the junction left unmatched. The CDR3 extends over 15 amino acids. The germline V gene has CDR1 SGDLS and CDR2 YYNGEE.

The chain links TRBV11-2 to TRBJ1-2, with a weak D call TRBD1 (5 bases). The CDR3 consists of 14 residues. The germline V gene has CDR1 SGHAT and CDR2 FQNNGV. Trimming shortened V by 1 base and J by 5 bases, and 11 bases separated the two germline ends. The CDR3 DNA is TGTGCCAGCAGCTTAGGGGTAGGGGAGTATGGCTACACCTTC. This encodes CASSLGVGEYGYTF.

The genes are TRBV9 and TRBJ1-1, with 8 positions matching TRBD1. This CDR3 comprises 15 residues. In germline, CDR1 is SGDLS, CDR2 YYNGEE. The ends lost 1 base at V and 5 bases at J; junction bases unmatched: 7. The chain's CDR3 is CASSVSDRGGTEAFF. The CDR3 DNA sequence: TGTGCCAGCAGCGTATCAGACAGGGGAGGAACTGAAGCTTTCTTT.

This chain connects TRBV2 to TRBJ2-7; 10 positions match TRBD2. With 4 bases clipped from V and 3 bases from J, the junction kept 0 bases outside the gene matches. The germline V gene encodes CDR1 SNHLY and CDR2 FYNNEI. CDR3 length: 13 amino acids. The chain's CDR3 is CASSASGGYEQYF. The CDR3 DNA reads as TGTGCCAGCAGTGCTAGCGGGGGCTACGAGCAGTACTTC.

J is TRBJ1-4 and V is TRBV5-6, with D possibly matching TRBD1 (5 bases). The V end lost 1 base, the J end lost 4 bases, and 8 bases lay between the germline ends. This CDR3 has 14 residues. Per the germline V gene, CDR1 is SGHDT and CDR2 is YYEEEE. CDR3 region: CASSLQGYNEKLFF. The CDR3, as DNA: TGTGCCAGCAGCTTGCAGGGCTATAATGAAAAACTGTTTTTT. The whole variable domain, remainder taken from reference TRBV5-6 and TRBJ1-4, is DAGVTQSPTHLIKTRGQQVTLRCSPKSGHDTVSWYQQALGQGPQFIFQYYEEEERQRGNFPDRFSGHQFPNYSSELNVNALLLGDSALYLCASSLQGYNEKLFFGSGTQLSVL.

This clone came up once. The rearrangement joins TRBV11-3 to TRBJ2-2; D perhaps matches TRBD1 (5 bases). In germline, CDR1 is SGHNT, CDR2 YENEEA. This CDR3 region has 14 residues. V was cut by 1 base and J by 7 bases, with 10 bases left in between. Here the CDR3 DNA reads TGTGCCAGCAGCTTAGCCAGGGCTGGCGGGGAGCTGTTTTTT. It is translated as CASSLARAGGELFF.

This chain links TRBV25-1 with TRBJ2-2; no definite D call. The CDR3 length is 14 residues. V was shortened by 3 bases and J by 5 bases, with 10 bases between the two germline ends. From germline, CDR1 is MGHDK and CDR2 SYGVNS. CDR3 sequence reads: CASSELSGTGELFF. CDR3 bases: TGTGCCAGCAGTGAGTTGTCAGGAACCGGGGAGCTGTTTTTT.

The chain has TRBV30 and TRBJ2-3; 8 bases agree with TRBD2. The V gene end was trimmed by 2 bases and the J gene end by 4 bases; junction bases not matched to a gene: 11. From germline, CDR1 is GTSNPN and CDR2 SVGIG (reference sequence). This CDR3 has 16 amino acids. The CDR3 region is CAWSKGLGRGADTQYF. The CDR3 DNA reads TGTGCCTGGAGTAAGGGACTAGGGAGAGGAGCAGATACGCAGTATTTT.

Only a few counts were recorded for this clone. This chain connects TRBV19 to TRBJ1-1; the D is unclear. The germline gives CDR1 LNHDA, CDR2 SQIVND (reference sequence). CDR3 length equals 11 residues. V gave up 6 bases and J gave up 4 bases, with 6 bases separating them. For the CDR3, the DNA is TGTGCCAGTAGGTCACCCACTGAAGCTTTCTTT. Encoded protein: CASRSPTEAFF.

This clone is a singleton in its sample. The chain is built from TRBV7-2 and TRBJ1-5; 8 bases are shared with TRBD1. This CDR3 has 18 residues. The trim removed 1 base at V and 2 bases at J, leaving 10 bases unmatched. The germline CDR1 and CDR2 sequences are SGHTA and FQGNSA. The CDR3, as DNA: TGTGCCAGCAGCTTAGTGGGACAGGATTTTTTGGGCAATCAGCCCCAGCATTTT. This codes for CASSLVGQDFLGNQPQHF. The full variable domain, rest sourced from reference TRBV7-2 and TRBJ1-5, is GAGVSQSPSNKVTEKGKDVELRCDPISGHTALYWYRQSLGQGLEFLIYFQGNSAPDKSGLPSDRFSAERTGGSVSTLTIQRTQQEDSAVYLCASSLVGQDFLGNQPQHFGDGTRLSIL.

The chain has TRBV6-5 and TRBJ1-1; D is perhaps TRBD1 (6 bases). The CDR3 runs to 15 residues. Germline V CDR1 and CDR2: MNHEY, SVGAGI. Trimming shortened V by 0 bases and J by 4 bases, and 12 bases separated the two germline ends. CDR3 residues: CASSYSLGASTEAFF. CDR3 nucleotide sequence: TGTGCCAGCAGTTACTCGCTGGGGGCGAGCACTGAAGCTTTCTTT.